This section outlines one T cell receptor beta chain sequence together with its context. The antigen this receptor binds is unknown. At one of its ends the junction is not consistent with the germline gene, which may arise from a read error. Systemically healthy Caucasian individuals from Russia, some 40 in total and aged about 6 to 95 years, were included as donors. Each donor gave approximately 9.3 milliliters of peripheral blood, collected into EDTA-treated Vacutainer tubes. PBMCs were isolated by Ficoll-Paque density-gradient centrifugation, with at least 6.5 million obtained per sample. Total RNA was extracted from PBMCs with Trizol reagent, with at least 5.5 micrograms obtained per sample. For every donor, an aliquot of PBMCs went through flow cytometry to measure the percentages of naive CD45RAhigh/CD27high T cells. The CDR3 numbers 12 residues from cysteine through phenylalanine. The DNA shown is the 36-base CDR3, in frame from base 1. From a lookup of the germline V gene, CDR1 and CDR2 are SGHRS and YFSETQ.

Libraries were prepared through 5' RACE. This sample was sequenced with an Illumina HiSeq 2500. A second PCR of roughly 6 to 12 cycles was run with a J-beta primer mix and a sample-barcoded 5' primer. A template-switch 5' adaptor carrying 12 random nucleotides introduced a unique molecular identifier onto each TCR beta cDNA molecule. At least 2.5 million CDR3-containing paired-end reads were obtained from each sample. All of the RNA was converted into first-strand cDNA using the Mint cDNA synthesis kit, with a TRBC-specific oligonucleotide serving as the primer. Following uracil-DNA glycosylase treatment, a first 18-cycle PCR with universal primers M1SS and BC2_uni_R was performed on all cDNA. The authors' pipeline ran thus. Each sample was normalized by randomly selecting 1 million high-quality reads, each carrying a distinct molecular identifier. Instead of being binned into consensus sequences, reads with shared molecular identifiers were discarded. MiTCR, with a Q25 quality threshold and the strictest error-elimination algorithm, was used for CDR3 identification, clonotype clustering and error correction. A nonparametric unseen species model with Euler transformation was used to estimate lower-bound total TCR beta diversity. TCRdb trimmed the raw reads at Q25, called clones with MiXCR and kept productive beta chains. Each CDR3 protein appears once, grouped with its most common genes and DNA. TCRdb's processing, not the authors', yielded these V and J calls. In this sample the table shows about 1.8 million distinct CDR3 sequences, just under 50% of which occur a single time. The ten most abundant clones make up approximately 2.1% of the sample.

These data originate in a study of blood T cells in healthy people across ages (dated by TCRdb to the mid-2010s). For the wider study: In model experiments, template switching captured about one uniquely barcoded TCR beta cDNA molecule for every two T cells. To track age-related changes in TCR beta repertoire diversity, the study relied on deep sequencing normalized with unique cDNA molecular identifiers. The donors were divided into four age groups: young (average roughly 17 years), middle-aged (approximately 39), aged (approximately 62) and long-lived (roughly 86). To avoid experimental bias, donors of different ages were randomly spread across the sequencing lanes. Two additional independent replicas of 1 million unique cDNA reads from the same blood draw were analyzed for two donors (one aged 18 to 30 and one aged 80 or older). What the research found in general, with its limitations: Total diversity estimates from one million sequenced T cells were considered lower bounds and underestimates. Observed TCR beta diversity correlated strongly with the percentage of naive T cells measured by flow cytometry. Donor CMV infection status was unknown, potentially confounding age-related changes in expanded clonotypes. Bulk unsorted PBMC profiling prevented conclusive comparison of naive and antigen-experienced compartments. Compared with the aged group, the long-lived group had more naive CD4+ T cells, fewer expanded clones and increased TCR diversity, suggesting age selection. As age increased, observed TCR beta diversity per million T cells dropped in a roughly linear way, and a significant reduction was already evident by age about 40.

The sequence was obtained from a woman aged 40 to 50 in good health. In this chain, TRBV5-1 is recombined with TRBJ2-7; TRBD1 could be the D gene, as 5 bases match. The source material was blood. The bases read TGCTCCAGCAGCTCGACAGATTACGAGCAGTACTTC. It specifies CSSSSTDYEQYF.